This T cell receptor beta chain was recorded in a study of CD8 T cells in ankylosing spondylitis. Findings of the study overall: Peripheral blood held disease-linked clones only at relatively low frequency, and these were CD8+. Characteristic of ankylosing spondylitis blood, it appeared, was a TCR beta motif comprising roughly 8 highly homologous variants. Matched ankylosing spondylitis synovial fluid reportedly showed significant enrichment of disease-linked clones. In the blood and synovial fluid of reactive arthritis, some motif variants had been previously reported.

On this clonotype itself: Antigen unknown.

Germline V gene data show CDR1 as KGHDR and CDR2 as SFDVKD. The CDR3 has 15 amino acids. The V and J ends lost 4 bases and 1 base respectively, with 11 bases between them. Libraries for TCR beta were made by quantitative 5'-RACE with molecular barcodes. TCRdb re-analysed the 5' RACE reads in MiXCR, keeping a single row per CDR3 protein. The data contain roughly 450,000 distinct CDR3 sequences, roughly 26% of them singletons. Sequencing was done on a sample of blood, either unsorted or a sorted T cell fraction (not recorded which). The TCR sequence derives from a male donor with ankylosing spondylitis. The gene calls are TRBV24-1 and TRBJ2-3, with a weak D call TRBD1 (5 bases). The CDR3 reads CATSEAREGTDTQYF. The CDR3 DNA is TGTGCCACCAGTGAGGCCAGGGAAGGCACAGATACGCAGTATTTT.